These T cell receptor beta chains were read from a single sample in a study of CD8+CD57+ T cells in acquired aplastic anemia. MiXCR, applied by TCRdb to the reads, yields one record per CDR3 protein. This table has roughly 280,000 distinct CDR3 sequences, approximately 58% appearing once. Sequencing was performed on sorted CD4+, CD8+, or CD8+CD57+ T cells (not recorded which) from PBMCs. These receptors all come from a human donor with aplastic anemia. Each CDR3 is given with its conserved first and last residue. Each record gives: D gene, V gene, clone size, J gene, CDR3 protein, CDR3 DNA. The D gene is left open where the match is weak. Clone size is shown for a subset of rows, as once, few, many or a class of expanded clone.

>TRBD2|TRBV7-2|few|TRBJ2-7
CASSPLGLAGGSEQYF
TGTGCCAGCAGCCCCCTGGGGCTAGCGGGAGGTAGCGAGCAGTACTTC
>TRBD2|TRBV5-1|many|TRBJ2-5
CASSLDRAGGGETQYF
TGCGCCAGCAGCTTGGATCGGGCGGGCGGGGGAGAGACCCAGTACTTC
>TRBD2|TRBV9|NA|TRBJ2-3
CASSLTSGATDTQYF
TGTGCCAGCAGCCTGACTAGCGGGGCCACAGATACGCAGTATTTT
>TRBD1|TRBV29-1|once|TRBJ2-2
CSVEVGKQGQGATGELFF
TGCAGCGTTGAAGTAGGTAAGCAGGGACAGGGGGCCACCGGGGAGCTGTTTTTT
>TRBD1|TRBV7-3|many|TRBJ2-2
CASSLRPGGQGAGELFF
TGTGCCAGCAGCTTAAGGCCCGGAGGACAGGGGGCCGGGGAGCTGTTTTTT
>TRBD1|TRBV7-2|few|TRBJ1-2
CASSPTGMGYTF
TGTGCCAGCAGCCCGACAGGGATGGGCTACACCTTC
>NA|TRBV5-1|NA|TRBJ1-1
CASSLNREDPEAFF
TGCGCCAGCAGCTTGAACAGGGAGGATCCTGAAGCTTTCTTT
>NA|TRBV19|NA|TRBJ1-2
CASSMGTPYGYTF
TGTGCCAGTAGTATGGGAACCCCCTATGGCTACACCTTC
>TRBD1|TRBV25-1|NA|TRBJ1-3
CASTLTGPGNTIDF
TGTGCCAGCACATTGACAGGGCCTGGAAACACCATAGATTTT
>NA|TRBV10-3|NA|TRBJ1-3
CASSSSDTIYF
TGTGCCAGCAGTTCGTCGGACACCATATATTTT
>TRBD2|TRBV7-6|many|TRBJ2-1
CASSPNRRGTSGVSFPSPYNEQFF
TGTGCCAGCAGCCCCAACCGCCGCGGGACTAGCGGGGTCAGTTTTCCATCACCCTACAATGAGCAGTTCTTC
>NA|TRBV10-2|many|TRBJ2-3
CAIEQGGFTDTQYF
TGCGCCATAGAACAGGGAGGGTTCACAGATACGCAGTATTTT
>NA|TRBV7-9|NA|TRBJ2-7
CASSASGQISYEQYF
TGTGCCAGCAGCGCCAGCGGGCAGATCTCCTACGAGCAGTACTTC
>NA|TRBV2|NA|TRBJ1-1
CASSLSGQTLPAFF
TGTGCCAGCAGTCTATCGGGACAAACACTGCCAGCTTTCTTT
>TRBD2|TRBV20-1|NA|TRBJ2-7
CSVRDYSYEQYF
TGCAGTGTTAGGGACTACTCCTACGAGCAGTACTTC
>NA|TRBV2|NA|TRBJ1-6
CASSVAGVDNSPLHF
TGTGCCAGCAGTGTGGCGGGGGTTGATAATTCACCCCTCCACTTT
>NA|TRBV12-3/TRBV12-4|many|TRBJ2-7
CASSKAGTPIAYEQYF
TGTGCCAGCAGTAAAGCAGGGACCCCAATCGCCTACGAGCAGTACTTC
>NA|TRBV4-2|NA|TRBJ2-5
CASGVEEETQYF
TGTGCCAGCGGGGTAGAAGAAGAGACCCAGTACTTC
>TRBD2|TRBV7-2|few|TRBJ2-1
CASSLEPAGGEQFF
TGTGCCAGCAGCTTAGAGCCAGCGGGAGGTGAGCAGTTCTTC
>TRBD1|TRBV6-1|NA|TRBJ2-5
CASSTGQGVYETQYF
TGTGCCAGCAGTACGGGACAGGGGGTCTACGAGACCCAGTACTTC
>TRBD1|TRBV10-3|NA|TRBJ1-5
CAISTGALNQPQHF
TGTGCCATCAGCACAGGGGCGCTCAATCAGCCCCAGCATTTT